The entry below describes one T cell receptor beta chain. The antigen is unknown. The CDR3 is made up of 14 amino acids. V was trimmed by 5 bases and J by 2 bases, leaving 13 bases between them. The data are from a study of glioma-infiltrating T cells. Study overall: Low-grade gliomas were grade II; glioblastomas were grade IV at initial diagnosis. Approximately 990,000 peripheral T cells were targeted at roughly 4.5- to 11-fold coverage. Overall study results and limits: Patients with low tissue-blood divergence carried a signature set of shared blood CDR3 motifs.

Using RNA template, CDR3s of TCR alpha and beta were amplified with iRepertoire arm-PCR. One-step reverse transcription and amplification started from approximately 100-400 ng of tissue mRNA or PBMC total RNA. TCRdb called the multiplex PCR reads again in MiXCR, with one record for every CDR3 protein. Here the sample spans more than 350,000 distinct CDR3 sequences, approximately 42% being singletons. The specimen was glioma tissue, nonneoplastic brain tissue, or PBMCs (not recorded which). J is TRBJ2-7 and V is TRBV12-3 or TRBV12-4; TRBD1 is a possible D gene (6 bases). The source of this sequence is a human donor with low-grade glioma or glioblastoma, undergoing nonglioma brain surgery, or in good health (not recorded which). CDR3 residues: CASSMTGRTYEQYF. CDR3 coding DNA: TGTGCCAGCAGTATGACAGGTAGAACCTACGAGCAGTACTTC.